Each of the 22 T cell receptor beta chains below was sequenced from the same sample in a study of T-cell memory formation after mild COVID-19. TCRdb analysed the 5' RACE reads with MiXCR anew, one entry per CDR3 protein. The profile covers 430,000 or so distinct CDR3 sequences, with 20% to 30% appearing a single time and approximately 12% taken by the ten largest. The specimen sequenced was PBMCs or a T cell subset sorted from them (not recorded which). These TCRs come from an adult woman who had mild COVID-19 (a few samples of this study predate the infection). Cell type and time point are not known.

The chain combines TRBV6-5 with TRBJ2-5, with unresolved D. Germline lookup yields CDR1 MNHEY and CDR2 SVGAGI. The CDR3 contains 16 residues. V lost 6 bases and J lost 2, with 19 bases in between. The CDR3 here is CASSINSFQIQETQYF. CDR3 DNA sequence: TGTGCCAGCAGCATCAACAGCTTCCAAATACAAGAGACCCAGTACTTC.

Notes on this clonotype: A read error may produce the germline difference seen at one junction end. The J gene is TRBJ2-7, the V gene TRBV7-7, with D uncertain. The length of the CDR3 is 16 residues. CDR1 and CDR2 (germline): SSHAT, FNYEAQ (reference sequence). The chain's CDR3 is CASSSPQGTWAYEQYF. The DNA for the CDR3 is TGTGCTAGCAGCTCCCCGCAAGGAACTTGGGCTTACGAGCAGTACTTC. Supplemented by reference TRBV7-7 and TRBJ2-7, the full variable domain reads GAGVSQSPRYKVTKRGQDVTLRCDPISSHATLYWYQQALGQGPEFLTYFNYEAQPDKSGLPSDRFSAERPEGSISTLTIQRTEQRDSAMYRCASSSPQGTWAYEQYFGPGTRLTVT.

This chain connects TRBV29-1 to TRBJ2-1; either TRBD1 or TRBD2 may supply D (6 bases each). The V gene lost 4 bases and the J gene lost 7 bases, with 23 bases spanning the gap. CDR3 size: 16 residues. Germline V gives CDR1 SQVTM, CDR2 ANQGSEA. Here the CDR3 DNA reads TGCAGCGTTGTGAGGATAATGGGGGGCCTCGGGAATGAGCAGTTCTTC. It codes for CSVVRIMGGLGNEQFF.

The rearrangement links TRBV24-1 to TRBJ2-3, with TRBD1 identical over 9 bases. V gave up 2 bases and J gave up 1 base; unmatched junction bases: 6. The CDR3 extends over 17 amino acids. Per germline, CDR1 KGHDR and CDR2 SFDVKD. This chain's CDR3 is CATSDWDRARGTDTQYF. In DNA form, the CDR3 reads TGTGCCACCAGTGATTGGGACAGGGCAAGGGGCACAGATACGCAGTATTTT.

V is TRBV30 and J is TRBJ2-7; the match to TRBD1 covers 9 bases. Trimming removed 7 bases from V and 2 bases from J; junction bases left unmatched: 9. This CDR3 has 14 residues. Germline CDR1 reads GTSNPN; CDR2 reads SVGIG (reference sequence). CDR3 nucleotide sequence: TGTGCCTCCGGGACAGGGTCAAAAACCTACGAGCAGTACTTC. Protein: CASGTGSKTYEQYF.

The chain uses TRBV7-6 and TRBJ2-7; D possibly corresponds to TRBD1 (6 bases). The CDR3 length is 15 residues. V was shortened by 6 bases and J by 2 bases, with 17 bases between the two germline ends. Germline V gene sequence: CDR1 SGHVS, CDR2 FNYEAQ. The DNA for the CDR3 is TGTGCCAGCAGTCGACAGGCTAAGGATCCCTACGAGCAGTACTTC. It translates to CASSRQAKDPYEQYF.

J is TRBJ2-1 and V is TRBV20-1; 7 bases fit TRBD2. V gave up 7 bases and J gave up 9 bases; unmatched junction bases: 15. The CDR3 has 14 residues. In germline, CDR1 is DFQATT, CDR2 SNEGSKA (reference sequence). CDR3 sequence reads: CSGGRGPTGGEQFF. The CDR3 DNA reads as TGCAGTGGGGGCCGGGGCCCAACGGGAGGTGAGCAGTTCTTC.

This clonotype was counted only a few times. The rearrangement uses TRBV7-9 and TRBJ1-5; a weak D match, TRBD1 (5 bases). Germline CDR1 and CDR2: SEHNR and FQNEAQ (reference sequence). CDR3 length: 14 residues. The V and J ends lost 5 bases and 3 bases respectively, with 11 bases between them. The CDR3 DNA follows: TGTGCCAGCAGCCATGGGGGGAACAATCAGCCCCAGCATTTT. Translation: CASSHGGNNQPQHF.

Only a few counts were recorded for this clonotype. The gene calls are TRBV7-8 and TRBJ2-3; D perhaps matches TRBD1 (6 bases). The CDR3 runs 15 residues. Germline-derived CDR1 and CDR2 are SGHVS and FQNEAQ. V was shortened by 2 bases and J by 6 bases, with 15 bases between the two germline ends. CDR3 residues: CASSLFLGAGDTQYF. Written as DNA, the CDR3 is TGTGCCAGCAGCTTATTCTTGGGGGCCGGTGATACGCAGTATTTT.

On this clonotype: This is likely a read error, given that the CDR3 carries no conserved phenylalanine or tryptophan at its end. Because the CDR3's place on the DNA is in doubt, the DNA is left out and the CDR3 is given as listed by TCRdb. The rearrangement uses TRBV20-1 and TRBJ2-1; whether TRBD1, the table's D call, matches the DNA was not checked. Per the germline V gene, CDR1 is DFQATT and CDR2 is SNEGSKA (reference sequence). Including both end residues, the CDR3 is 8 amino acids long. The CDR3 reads CSAPPSPP.

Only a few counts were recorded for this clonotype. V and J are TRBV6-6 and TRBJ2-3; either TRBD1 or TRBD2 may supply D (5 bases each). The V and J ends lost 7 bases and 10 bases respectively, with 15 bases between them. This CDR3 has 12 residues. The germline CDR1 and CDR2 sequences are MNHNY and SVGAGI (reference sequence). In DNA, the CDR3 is TGTGCCAGCACCCCCCTCCGGGGCCCGCAGTATTTT. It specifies CASTPLRGPQYF.

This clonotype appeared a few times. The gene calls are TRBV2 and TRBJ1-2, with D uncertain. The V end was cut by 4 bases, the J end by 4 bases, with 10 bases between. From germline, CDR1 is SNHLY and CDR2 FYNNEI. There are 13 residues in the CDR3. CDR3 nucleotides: TGTGCCAGCAGTGGCCAGGACGGCTATGGCTACACCTTC. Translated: CASSGQDGYGYTF.

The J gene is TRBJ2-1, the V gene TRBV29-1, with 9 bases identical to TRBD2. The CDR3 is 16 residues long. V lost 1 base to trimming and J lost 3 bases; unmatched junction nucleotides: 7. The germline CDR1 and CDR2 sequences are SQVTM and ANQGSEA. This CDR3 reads CSVEGGLAGNYNEQFF. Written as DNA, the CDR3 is TGCAGCGTTGAAGGGGGGCTAGCGGGGAACTACAATGAGCAGTTCTTC.

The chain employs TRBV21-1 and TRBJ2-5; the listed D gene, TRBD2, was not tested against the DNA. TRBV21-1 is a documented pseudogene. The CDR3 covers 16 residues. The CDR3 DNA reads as TGTGCCAGCAGCCTCCCGGGACTAGCGGGAAAAGAGACCCAGTACTTC. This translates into CASSLPGLAGKETQYF.

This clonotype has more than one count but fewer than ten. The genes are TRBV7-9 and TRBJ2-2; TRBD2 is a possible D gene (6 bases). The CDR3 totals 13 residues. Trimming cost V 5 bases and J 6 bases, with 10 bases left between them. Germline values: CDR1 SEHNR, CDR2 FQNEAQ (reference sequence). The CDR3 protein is CASSPAGPGELFF. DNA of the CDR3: TGTGCCAGCAGCCCTGCGGGACCCGGGGAGCTGTTTTTT. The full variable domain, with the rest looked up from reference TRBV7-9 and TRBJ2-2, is DTGVSQNPRHKITKRGQNVTFRCDPISEHNRLYWYRQTLGQGPEFLTYFQNEAQLEKSRLLSDRFSAERPKGSFSTLEIQRTEQGDSAMYLCASSPAGPGELFFGEGSRLTVL.

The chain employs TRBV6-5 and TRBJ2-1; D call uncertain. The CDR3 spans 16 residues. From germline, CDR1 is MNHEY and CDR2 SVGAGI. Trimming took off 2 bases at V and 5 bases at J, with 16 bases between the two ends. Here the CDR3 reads CASSYRWPPRHNEQFF. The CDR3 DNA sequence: TGTGCCAGCAGTTACAGGTGGCCCCCTCGGCACAATGAGCAGTTCTTC.

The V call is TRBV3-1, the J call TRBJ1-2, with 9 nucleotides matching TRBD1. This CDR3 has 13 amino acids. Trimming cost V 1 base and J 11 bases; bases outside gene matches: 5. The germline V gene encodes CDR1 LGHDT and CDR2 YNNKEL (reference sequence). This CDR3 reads CASSQGDRAKYTF. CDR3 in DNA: TGTGCCAGCAGCCAAGGGGACAGGGCGAAGTACACCTTC. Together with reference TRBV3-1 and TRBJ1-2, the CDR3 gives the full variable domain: DTAVSQTPKYLVTQMGNDKSIKCEQNLGHDTMYWYKQDSKKFLKIMFSYNNKELIINETVPNRFSPKSPDKAHLNLHINSLELGDSAVYFCASSQGDRAKYTFGSGTRLTVV.

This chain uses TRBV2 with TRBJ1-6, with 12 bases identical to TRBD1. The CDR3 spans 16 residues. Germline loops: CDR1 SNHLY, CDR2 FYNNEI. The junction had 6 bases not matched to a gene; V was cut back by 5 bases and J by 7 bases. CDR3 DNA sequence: TGTGCCAGCAGTCGGGACAGGGGGCGGACGAATTCACCCCTCCACTTT. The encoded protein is CASSRDRGRTNSPLHF. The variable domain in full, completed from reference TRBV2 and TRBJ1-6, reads EPEVTQTPSHQVTQMGQEVILRCVPISNHLYFYWYRQILGQKVEFLVSFYNNEISEKSEIFDDQFSVERPDGSNFTLKIRSTKLEDSAMYFCASSRDRGRTNSPLHFGNGTRLTVT.

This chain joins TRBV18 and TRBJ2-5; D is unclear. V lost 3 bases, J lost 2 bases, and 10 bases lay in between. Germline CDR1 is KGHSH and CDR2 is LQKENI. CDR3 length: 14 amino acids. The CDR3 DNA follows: TGTGCCAGCTCACCCTTCATGGAGCAAGAGACCCAGTACTTC. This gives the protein CASSPFMEQETQYF.

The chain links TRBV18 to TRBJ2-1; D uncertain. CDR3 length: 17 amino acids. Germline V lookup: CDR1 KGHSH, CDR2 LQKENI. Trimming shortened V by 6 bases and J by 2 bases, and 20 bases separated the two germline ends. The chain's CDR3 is CASSAAVRTVPYNEQFF. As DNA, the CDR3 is TGTGCCAGCTCGGCTGCTGTCCGGACGGTACCCTACAATGAGCAGTTCTTC.

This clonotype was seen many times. The CDR3 spells CASSESRDGAYEQYF. The CDR3 region has the DNA TGTGCCAGCAGTGAATCCCGGGACGGAGCCTACGAGCAGTACTTC. This chain connects TRBV2 to TRBJ2-7; D may be TRBD1 or TRBD2 (5 bases each). This CDR3 spans 15 amino acids. The V gene's germline CDR1 is SNHLY and CDR2 FYNNEI. V shed 2 bases and J shed 2 bases, with 13 bases lying between them.

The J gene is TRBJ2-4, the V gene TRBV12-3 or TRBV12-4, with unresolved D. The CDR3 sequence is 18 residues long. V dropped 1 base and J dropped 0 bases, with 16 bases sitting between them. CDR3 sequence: CASSLGSRGKLAKNIQYF. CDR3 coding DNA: TGTGCCAGCAGTTTAGGTAGTCGAGGCAAACTAGCCAAAAACATTCAGTACTTC.